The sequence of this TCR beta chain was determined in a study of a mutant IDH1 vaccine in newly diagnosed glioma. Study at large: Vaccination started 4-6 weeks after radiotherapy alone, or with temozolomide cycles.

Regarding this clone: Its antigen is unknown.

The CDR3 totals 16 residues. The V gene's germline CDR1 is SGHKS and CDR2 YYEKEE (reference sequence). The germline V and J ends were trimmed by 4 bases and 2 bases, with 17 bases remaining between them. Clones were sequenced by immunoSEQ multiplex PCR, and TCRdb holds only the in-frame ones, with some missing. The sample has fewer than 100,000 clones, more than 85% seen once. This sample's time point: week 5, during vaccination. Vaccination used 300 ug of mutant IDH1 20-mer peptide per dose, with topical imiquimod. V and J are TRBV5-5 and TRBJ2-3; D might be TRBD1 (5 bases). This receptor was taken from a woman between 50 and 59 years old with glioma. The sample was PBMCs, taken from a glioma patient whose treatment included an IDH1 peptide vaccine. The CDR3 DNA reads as TGTGCCAGCAGCCCTCTCACAGGATCACCCACAGATACGCAGTATTTT. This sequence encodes CASSPLTGSPTDTQYF.